This T cell receptor (beta chain) was recorded in a study of CD39 and CD103 CD8 tumor-infiltrating T cells (dated 2018 in TCRdb). In terms of the full investigation: An HPV-positive HNSCC, an HPV-negative HNSCC, an ovarian cancer and a melanoma patient were represented in the repertoire comparisons shown. Deep sequencing of TCRbeta CDR3 was used to compare the repertoires of CD8 TIL subsets, defined by CD103 and CD39, with those of peripheral memory CD8 T cells. General study outcomes and caveats: DP TIL clonotypes were rarely detected in blood or uninvolved lymph node, whereas DN TIL clonotypes were found to largely overlap with peripheral memory CD8 repertoires. DP CD8 TILs appeared to be more oligoclonal than DN and SP CD8 TILs and blood memory CD8 T cells, with roughly 55-90% covered by the top 30 clonotypes.

Via the germline V gene, CDR1 is ENHRY and CDR2 SYGVKD. The junction carries 19 bases between V and J, which are trimmed by 10 bases and 6 bases respectively. The CDR3 contains 14 residues, cysteine and phenylalanine counted. Of all the DNA, just the CDR3 is kept, 42 bases in frame from base 1. For each subset, between about 9,000 and 110,000 sorted cells were used for genomic DNA extraction with the DNeasy Blood and Tissue Kit. TCRbeta V-J or V-D-J regions were sequenced and mapped by the immunoSEQ service, with coverage above 10x per sample. In the source study's methods: Analysis was limited to productive rearrangements exported from the immunoSEQ Analyzer platform, and clonality was evaluated on the 500 most abundant clones. The Morisita-Horn similarity index and the Jaccard index were used to quantify repertoire overlap between populations. Morisita-Horn similarity between CD8 T-cell subset TCR repertoires was measured in about 6 cancer patients. TCRdb re-hosts the immuneACCESS table, in-frame sequences only. Its copies lack some clones; in the studies checked, an unresolved V gene accounts for under half of them, and the cause for the rest is not known. That table supplies the V and J calls and clone size; D and trimming were determined from the DNA. The table for this sample lists 1,500 or so clones; approximately 58% of them were counted only once. The biggest ten clones account for about 24% of the sample.

At the time samples were collected, the patients were not on therapy, although their prior treatments varied from chemotherapy, radiotherapy, surgery and immunotherapy to none at all. After thawing, cells were enriched for T lymphocytes using a negative-selection kit, with EpCAM beads added for tumor-infiltrating lymphocytes. For the CD8 TIL subsets, CD3+CD4-CD8+CD45RA- cells were FACS-sorted and divided into DN, SP and DP based on their expression of CD39 and CD103. Tumor specimens were minced and digested with hyaluronidase, collagenase and DNase for 1 h, filtered, Ficoll-enriched and cryopreserved. Populations were sorted on a FACSAria II to 98% to 99% purity, and the cell pellets were frozen for TCR sequencing without being cultured. By how much of the sample it makes up, this clone is medium-sized (0.01 to 0.1%). Its specific antigen is unknown. Per-base qualities were not stored, and no clone one base away is much larger.

Sequenced sample: CD39- CD103+ CD8+ T cells sorted from the tumor. This specimen's cell subset or site label, interpreted: CD103+CD39- single-positive CD45RA- CD8 T cells. The TCR originated in a human donor with head and neck squamous cell carcinoma. Recombination linked TRBV10-3 to TRBJ1-5; TRBD1 is perhaps the D gene, given 6 matching bases. The CDR3 is CATQGGGFGQPQHF. Here is the DNA: TGTGCCACCCAAGGAGGGGGGTTCGGTCAGCCCCAGCATTTT.